This TCR beta chain derives from a study of CD8+CD57+ T cells in acquired aplastic anemia. Study context: Mean yield of DNA from sorted CD4+ and CD8+ cells was 3.2 ug. CD4+ cells from healthy donors averaged approximately 11 million reads. General observations from the study: Patients and controls were found to share approximately 31 CD8+ CDR3 sequences. Significance was not reached for CD8+ Simpson's diversity between patients and controls.

Turning to this clonotype: What it binds is unknown.

Genomic DNA templated the TCR beta VDJ and CDR3 profiling. Via MiXCR, TCRdb re-called the reads, giving one row per CDR3 protein. Among 40,000 to 50,000 distinct CDR3 sequences listed, over 60% were seen once. This CDR3 has 13 amino acids. Trimming shortened V by 3 bases and J by 10 bases, and 15 bases separated the two germline ends. Germline lookup yields CDR1 SGHTA and CDR2 FQGNSA. This sequence was found in a human donor in good health, serving as a control. The V gene is TRBV7-2, the J gene TRBJ1-1; unclear D gene. Sequenced input: sorted CD4+, CD8+, or CD8+CD57+ T cells (not recorded which) from PBMCs. In nucleotides, the CDR3 is TGTGCCAGCAGCTTCATACTTGAGATGGGAGCTTTCTTT. Translating it yields CASSFILEMGAFF. Together with reference TRBV7-2 and TRBJ1-1, the CDR3 gives the full variable domain: GAGVSQSPSNKVTEKGKDVELRCDPISGHTALYWYRQSLGQGLEFLIYFQGNSAPDKSGLPSDRFSAERTGGSVSTLTIQRTQQEDSAVYLCASSFILEMGAFFGQGTRLTVV.